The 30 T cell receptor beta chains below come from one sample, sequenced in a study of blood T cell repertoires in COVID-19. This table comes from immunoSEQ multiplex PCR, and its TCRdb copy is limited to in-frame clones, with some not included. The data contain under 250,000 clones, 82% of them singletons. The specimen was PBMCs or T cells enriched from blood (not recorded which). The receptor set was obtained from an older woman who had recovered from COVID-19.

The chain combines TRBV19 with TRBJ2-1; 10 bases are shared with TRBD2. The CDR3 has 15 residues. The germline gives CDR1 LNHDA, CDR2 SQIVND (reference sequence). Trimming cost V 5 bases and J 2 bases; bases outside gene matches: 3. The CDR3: CASSVAGGPYNEQFF. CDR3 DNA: TGTGCCAGTAGTGTAGCGGGAGGCCCCTACAATGAGCAGTTCTTC.

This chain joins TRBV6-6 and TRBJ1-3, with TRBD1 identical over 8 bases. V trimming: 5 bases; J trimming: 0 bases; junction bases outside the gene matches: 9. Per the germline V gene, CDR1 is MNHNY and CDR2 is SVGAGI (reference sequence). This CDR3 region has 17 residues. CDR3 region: CASSRMDRVDSGNTIYF. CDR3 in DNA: TGTGCCAGCAGTCGAATGGACAGGGTAGACTCTGGAAACACCATATATTTT.

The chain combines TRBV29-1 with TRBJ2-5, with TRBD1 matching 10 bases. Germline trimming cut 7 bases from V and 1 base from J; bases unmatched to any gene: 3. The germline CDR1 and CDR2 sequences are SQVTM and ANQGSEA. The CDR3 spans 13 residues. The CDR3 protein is CSGRQGAQETQYF. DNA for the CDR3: TGCAGCGGCCGACAGGGGGCCCAAGAGACCCAGTACTTC.

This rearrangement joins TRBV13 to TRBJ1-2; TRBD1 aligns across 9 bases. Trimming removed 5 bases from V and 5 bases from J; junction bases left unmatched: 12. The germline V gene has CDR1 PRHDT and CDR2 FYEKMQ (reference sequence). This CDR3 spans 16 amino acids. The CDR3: CASSNKDRGIWYGYTF. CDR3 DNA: TGTGCCAGCAGCAACAAGGACAGGGGAATATGGTATGGCTACACCTTC. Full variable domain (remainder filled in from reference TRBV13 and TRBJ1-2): AAGVIQSPRHLIKEKRETATLKCYPIPRHDTVYWYQQGPGQDPQFLISFYEKMQSDKGSIPDRFSAQQFSDYHSELNMSSLELGDSALYFCASSNKDRGIWYGYTFGSGTRLTVV.

The CDR3 here is CASSEFLGGTGGEETQYF. For the CDR3, the DNA is TGTGCCAGCAGTGAATTTTTAGGGGGGACAGGGGGCGAAGAGACCCAGTACTTC. This rearrangement joins TRBV6-1 to TRBJ2-5; TRBD1 aligns across 12 bases. The trim removed 2 bases at V and 3 bases at J, leaving 10 bases unmatched. The CDR3 contains 18 residues. Germline-derived CDR1 and CDR2 are MNHNS and SASEGT.

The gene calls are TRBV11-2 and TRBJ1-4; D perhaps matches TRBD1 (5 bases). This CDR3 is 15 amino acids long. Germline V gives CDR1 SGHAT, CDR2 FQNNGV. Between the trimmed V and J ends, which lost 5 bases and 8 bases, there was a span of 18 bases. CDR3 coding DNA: TGTGCCAGCAGCCTCATAGGAGGGGCCGCAGAAAAACTGTTTTTT. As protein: CASSLIGGAAEKLFF.

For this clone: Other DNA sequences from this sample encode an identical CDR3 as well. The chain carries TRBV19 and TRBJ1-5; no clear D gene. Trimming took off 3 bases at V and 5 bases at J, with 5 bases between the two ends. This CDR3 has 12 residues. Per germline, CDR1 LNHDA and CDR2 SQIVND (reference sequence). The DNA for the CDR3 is TGTGCCAGTAGTATCCGTGATCAGCCCCAGCATTTT. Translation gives CASSIRDQPQHF. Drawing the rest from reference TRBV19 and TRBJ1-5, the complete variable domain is DGGITQSPKYLFRKEGQNVTLSCEQNLNHDAMYWYRQDPGQGLRLIYYSQIVNDFQKGDIAEGYSVSREKKESFPLTVTSAQKNPTAFYLCASSIRDQPQHFGDGTRLSIL.

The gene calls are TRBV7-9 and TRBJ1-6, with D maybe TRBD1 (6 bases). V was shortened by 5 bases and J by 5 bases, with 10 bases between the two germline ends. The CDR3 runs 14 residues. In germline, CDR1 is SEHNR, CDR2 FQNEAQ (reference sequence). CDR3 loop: CASSLGDNNSPLHF. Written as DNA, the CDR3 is TGTGCCAGCAGCCTTGGGGACAATAATTCACCCCTCCACTTT.

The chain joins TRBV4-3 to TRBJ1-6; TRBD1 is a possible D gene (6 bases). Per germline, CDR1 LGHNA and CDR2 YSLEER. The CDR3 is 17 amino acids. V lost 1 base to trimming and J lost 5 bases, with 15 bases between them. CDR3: CASSQALQGANNSPLHF. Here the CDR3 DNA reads TGCGCCAGCAGCCAAGCCTTACAGGGAGCCAATAATTCACCCCTCCACTTT.

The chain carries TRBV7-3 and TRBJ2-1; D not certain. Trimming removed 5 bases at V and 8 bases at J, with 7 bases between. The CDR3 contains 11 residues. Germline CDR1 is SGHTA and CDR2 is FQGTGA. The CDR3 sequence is CASSPLYEQFF. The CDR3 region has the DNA TGTGCCAGCAGCCCCCTCTATGAGCAGTTCTTC.

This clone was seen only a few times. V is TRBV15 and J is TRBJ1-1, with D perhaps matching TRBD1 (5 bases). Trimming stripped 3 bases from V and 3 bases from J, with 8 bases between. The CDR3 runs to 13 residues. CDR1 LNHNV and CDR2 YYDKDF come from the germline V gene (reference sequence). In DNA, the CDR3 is TGTGCCACCAGCAGGCGGGGGGACACTGAAGCTTTCTTT. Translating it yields CATSRRGDTEAFF.

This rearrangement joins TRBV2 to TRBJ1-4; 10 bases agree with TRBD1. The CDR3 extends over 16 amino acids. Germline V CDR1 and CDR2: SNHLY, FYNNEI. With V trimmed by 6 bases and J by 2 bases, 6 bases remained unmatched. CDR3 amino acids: CASSNRDRGTNEKLFF. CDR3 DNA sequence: TGTGCCAGCAGCAACCGGGACAGGGGCACTAATGAAAAACTGTTTTTT.

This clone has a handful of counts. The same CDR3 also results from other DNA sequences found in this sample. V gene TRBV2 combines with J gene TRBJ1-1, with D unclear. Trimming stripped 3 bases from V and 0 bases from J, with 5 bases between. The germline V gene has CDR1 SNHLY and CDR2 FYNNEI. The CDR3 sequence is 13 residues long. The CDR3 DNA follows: TGTGCCAGCAGTGAGCAGGTGAACACTGAAGCTTTCTTT. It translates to CASSEQVNTEAFF.

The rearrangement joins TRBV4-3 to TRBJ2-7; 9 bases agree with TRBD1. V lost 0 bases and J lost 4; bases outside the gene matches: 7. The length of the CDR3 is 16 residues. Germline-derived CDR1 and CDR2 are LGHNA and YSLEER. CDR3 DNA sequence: TGCGCCAGCAGCCAAGATGCCGGGACAGGGACTTACGAGCAGTACTTC. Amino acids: CASSQDAGTGTYEQYF.

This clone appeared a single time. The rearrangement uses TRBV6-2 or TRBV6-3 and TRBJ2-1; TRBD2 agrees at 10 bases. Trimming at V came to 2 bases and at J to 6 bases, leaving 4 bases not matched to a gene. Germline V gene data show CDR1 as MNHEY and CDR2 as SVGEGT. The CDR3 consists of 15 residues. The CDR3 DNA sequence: TGTGCCAGCAGTTACGATGCTAGCGGGAGCAATGAGCAGTTCTTC. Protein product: CASSYDASGSNEQFF.

For the CDR3, the DNA is TGTGCCACCCGGGACAGGGAGGATGAAAAACTGTTTTTT. Translated, it gives CATRDREDEKLFF. The chain employs TRBV10-3 and TRBJ1-4; 9 positions match TRBD1. V lost 10 bases, J lost 6 bases, and 6 bases stayed unmatched. The CDR3 is 13 residues long. Germline V gives CDR1 ENHRY, CDR2 SYGVKD.

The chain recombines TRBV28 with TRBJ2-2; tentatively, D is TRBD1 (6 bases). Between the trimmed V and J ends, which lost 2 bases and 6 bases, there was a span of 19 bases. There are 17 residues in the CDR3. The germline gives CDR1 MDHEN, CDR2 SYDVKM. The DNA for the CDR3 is TGTGCCAGCAGTTTAATGGGGGCACAGCGAAGGCCCGGGGAGCTGTTTTTT. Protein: CASSLMGAQRRPGELFF.

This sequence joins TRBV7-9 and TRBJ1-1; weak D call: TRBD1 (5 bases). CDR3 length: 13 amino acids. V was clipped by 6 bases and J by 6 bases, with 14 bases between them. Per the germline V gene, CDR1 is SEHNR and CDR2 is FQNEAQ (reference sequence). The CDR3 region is CASSHTGTSEAFF. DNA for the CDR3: TGTGCCAGCAGTCATACCGGGACTTCTGAAGCTTTCTTT.

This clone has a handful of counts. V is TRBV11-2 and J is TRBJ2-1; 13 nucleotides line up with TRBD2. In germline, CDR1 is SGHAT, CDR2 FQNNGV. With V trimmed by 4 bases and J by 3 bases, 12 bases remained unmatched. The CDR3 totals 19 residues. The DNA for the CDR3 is TGTGCCAGCAGCTCCCCCGGGACTAGCGGGACAAGCGGCTACAATGAGCAGTTCTTC. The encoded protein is CASSSPGTSGTSGYNEQFF. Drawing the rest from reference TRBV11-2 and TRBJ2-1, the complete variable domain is EAGVAQSPRYKIIEKRQSVAFWCNPISGHATLYWYQQILGQGPKLLIQFQNNGVVDDSQLPKDRFSAERLKGVDSTLKIQPAKLEDSAVYLCASSSPGTSGTSGYNEQFFGPGTRLTVL.

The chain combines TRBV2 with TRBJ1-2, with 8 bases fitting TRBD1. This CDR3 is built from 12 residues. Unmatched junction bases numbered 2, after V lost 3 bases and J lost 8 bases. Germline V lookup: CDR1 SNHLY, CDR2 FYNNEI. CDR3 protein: CASSDRGRGYTF. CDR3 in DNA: TGTGCCAGCAGTGACAGGGGGCGCGGCTACACCTTC.

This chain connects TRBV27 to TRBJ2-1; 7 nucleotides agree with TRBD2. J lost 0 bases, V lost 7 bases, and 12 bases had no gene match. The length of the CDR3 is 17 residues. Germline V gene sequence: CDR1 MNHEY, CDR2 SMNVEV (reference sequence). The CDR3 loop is CASIGLGGSNSYNEQFF. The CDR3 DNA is TGTGCCAGCATAGGACTAGGCGGATCCAACTCCTACAATGAGCAGTTCTTC.

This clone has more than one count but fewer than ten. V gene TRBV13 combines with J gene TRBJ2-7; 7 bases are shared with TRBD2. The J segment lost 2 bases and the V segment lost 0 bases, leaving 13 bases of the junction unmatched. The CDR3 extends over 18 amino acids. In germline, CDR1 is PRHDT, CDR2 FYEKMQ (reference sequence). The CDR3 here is CASSLGAGGGPLTYEQYF. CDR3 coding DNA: TGTGCCAGCAGCTTAGGGGCTGGCGGGGGACCCTTAACCTACGAGCAGTACTTC. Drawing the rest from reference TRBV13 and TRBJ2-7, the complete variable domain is AAGVIQSPRHLIKEKRETATLKCYPIPRHDTVYWYQQGPGQDPQFLISFYEKMQSDKGSIPDRFSAQQFSDYHSELNMSSLELGDSALYFCASSLGAGGGPLTYEQYFGPGTRLTVT.

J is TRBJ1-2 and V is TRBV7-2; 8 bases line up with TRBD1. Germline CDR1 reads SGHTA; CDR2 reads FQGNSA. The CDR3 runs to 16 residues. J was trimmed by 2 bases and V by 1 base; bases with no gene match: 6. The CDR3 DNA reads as TGTGCCAGCAGCTTAGGATCGAACAGGGGGAACTATGGCTACACCTTC. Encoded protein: CASSLGSNRGNYGYTF. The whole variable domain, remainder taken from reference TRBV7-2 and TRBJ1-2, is GAGVSQSPSNKVTEKGKDVELRCDPISGHTALYWYRQSLGQGLEFLIYFQGNSAPDKSGLPSDRFSAERTGGSVSTLTIQRTQQEDSAVYLCASSLGSNRGNYGYTFGSGTRLTVV.

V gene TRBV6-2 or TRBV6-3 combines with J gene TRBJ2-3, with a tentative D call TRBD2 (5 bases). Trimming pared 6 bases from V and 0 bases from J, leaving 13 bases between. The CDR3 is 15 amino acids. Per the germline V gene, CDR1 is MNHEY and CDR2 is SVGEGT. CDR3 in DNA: TGTGCCAGCAGCCGAAGCGGTTCTAGCACAGATACGCAGTATTTT. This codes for CASSRSGSSTDTQYF.

For the CDR3, the DNA is TGCAGCGTTGGCGGTACGGGTCTCTCTGGAAACACCATATATTTT. Translation: CSVGGTGLSGNTIYF. The chain employs TRBV29-1 and TRBJ1-3; D not certain. V was clipped by 4 bases and J by 0 bases, with 13 bases between them. CDR3 length: 15 residues. Germline CDR1 reads SQVTM; CDR2 reads ANQGSEA.

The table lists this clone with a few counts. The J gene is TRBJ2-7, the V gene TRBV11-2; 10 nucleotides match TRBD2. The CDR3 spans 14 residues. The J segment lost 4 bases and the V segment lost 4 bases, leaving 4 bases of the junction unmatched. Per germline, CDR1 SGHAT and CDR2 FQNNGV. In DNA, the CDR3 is TGTGCCAGCAGCTCTAGCGGGAGAAGTTACGAGCAGTACTTC. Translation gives CASSSSGRSYEQYF.

The CDR3 DNA follows: TGCGCCAGCAGCACCCGGACAGGCGAGGATTCACCCCTCCACTTT. It translates to CASSTRTGEDSPLHF. The rearrangement joins TRBV5-1 to TRBJ1-6, with 7 bases aligning to TRBD1. V trimming: 4 bases; J trimming: 8 bases; junction bases outside the gene matches: 9. This CDR3 spans 15 amino acids. Germline CDR1 reads SGHRS; CDR2 reads YFSETQ. The entire variable domain, with the rest obtained from reference TRBV5-1 and TRBJ1-6, is as follows: KAGVTQTPRYLIKTRGQQVTLSCSPISGHRSVSWYQQTPGQGLQFLFEYFSETQRNKGNFPGRFSGRQFSNSRSEMNVSTLELGDSALYLCASSTRTGEDSPLHFGNGTRLTVT.

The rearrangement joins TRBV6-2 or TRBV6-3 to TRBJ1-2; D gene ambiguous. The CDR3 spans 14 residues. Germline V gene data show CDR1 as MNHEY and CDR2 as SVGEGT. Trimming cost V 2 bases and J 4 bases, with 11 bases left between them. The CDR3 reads CASSYGSPPYGYTF. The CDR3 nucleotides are TGTGCCAGCAGTTACGGCAGTCCCCCCTATGGCTACACCTTC.

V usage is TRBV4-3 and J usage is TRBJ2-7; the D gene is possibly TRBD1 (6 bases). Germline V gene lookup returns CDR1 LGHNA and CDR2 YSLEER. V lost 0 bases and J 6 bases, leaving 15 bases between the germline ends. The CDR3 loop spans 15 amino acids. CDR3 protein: CASSQDQWQGREQYF. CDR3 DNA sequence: TGCGCCAGCAGCCAAGATCAGTGGCAGGGGCGCGAGCAGTACTTC.

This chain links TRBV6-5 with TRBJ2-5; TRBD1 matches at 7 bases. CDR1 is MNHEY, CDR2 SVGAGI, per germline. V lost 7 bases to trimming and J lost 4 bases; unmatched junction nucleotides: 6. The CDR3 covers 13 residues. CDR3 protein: CASIKAGGETQYF. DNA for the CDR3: TGTGCCAGCATCAAGGCAGGGGGAGAGACCCAGTACTTC.